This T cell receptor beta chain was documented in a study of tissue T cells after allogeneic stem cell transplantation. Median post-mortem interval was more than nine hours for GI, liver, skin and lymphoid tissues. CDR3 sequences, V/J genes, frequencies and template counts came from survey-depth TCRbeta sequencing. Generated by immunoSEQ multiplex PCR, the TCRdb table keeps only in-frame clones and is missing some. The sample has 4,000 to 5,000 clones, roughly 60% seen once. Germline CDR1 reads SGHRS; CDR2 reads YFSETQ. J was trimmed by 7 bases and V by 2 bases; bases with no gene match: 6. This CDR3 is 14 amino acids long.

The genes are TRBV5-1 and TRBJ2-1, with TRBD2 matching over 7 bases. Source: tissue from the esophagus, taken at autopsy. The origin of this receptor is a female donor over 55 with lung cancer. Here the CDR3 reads CASSLGRDWNEQFF. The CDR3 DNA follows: TGCGCCAGCAGCTTAGGGAGGGATTGGAATGAGCAGTTCTTC.